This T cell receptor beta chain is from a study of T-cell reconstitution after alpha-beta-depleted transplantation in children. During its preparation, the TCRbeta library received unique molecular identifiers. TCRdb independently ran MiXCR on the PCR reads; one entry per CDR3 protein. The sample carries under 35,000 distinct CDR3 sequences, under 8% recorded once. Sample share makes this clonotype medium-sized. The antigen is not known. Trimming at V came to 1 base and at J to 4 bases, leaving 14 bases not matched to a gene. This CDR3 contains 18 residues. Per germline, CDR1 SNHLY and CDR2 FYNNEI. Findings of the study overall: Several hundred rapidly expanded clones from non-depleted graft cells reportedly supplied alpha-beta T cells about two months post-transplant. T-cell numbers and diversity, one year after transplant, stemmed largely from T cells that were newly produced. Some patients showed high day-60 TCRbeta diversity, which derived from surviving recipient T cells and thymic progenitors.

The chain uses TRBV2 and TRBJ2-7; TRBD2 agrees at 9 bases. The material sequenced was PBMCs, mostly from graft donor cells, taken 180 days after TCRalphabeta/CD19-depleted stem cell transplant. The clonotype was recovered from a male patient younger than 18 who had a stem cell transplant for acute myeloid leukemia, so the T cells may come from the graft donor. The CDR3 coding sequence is TGTGCCAGCAGTGAAGGTCCTAGCGGGGCCATGAGTGGATACGAGCAGTACTTC. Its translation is CASSEGPSGAMSGYEQYF. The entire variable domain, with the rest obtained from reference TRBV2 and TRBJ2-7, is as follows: EPEVTQTPSHQVTQMGQEVILRCVPISNHLYFYWYRQILGQKVEFLVSFYNNEISEKSEIFDDQFSVERPDGSNFTLKIRSTKLEDSAMYFCASSEGPSGAMSGYEQYFGPGTRLTVT.